The 32 T cell receptor beta chains presented below share a single source sample, sequenced in a study of shared clonotypes between healthy human individuals. Profiled with immunoSEQ multiplex PCR; TCRdb holds only in-frame clones, not every one. The sample has 2 million to 3 million clones; more than 85% are singletons. The sequenced sample consisted of naive CD4+ T cells from PBMCs. Subset meaning: CD45RA+ positively selected. The receptors originated from a man between 18 and 29 years old in good health. Some clones in this sample may be carry-over from other donors' samples.

The chain recombines TRBV7-2 with TRBJ2-1; TRBD2 aligns across 7 bases. J lost 3 bases, V lost 5 bases, and 13 bases had no gene match. Germline CDR1 is SGHTA and CDR2 is FQGNSA. This CDR3 has 17 residues. This chain's CDR3 is CASSPRPSGVIYNEQFF. The CDR3 nucleotides read TGTGCCAGCAGCCCCCGTCCTAGCGGAGTTATCTACAATGAGCAGTTCTTC. Based on the CDR3 plus reference TRBV7-2 and TRBJ2-1, the full variable domain is GAGVSQSPSNKVTEKGKDVELRCDPISGHTALYWYRQSLGQGLEFLIYFQGNSAPDKSGLPSDRFSAERTGGSVSTLTIQRTQQEDSAVYLCASSPRPSGVIYNEQFFGPGTRLTVL.

The rearrangement links TRBV7-9 to TRBJ2-7; D gene unclear. V lost 2 bases and J lost 2, with 7 bases in between. Germline V lookup: CDR1 SEHNR, CDR2 FQNEAQ (reference sequence). The CDR3 sequence is 13 residues long. This CDR3 is CASSLNRPYEQYF. CDR3 nucleotide sequence: TGTGCCAGCAGCTTAAATAGGCCCTACGAGCAGTACTTC.

This rearrangement joins TRBV2 to TRBJ1-5, with 7 bases matching TRBD1. Trimming cost V 5 bases and J 7 bases; bases outside gene matches: 5. CDR3 length: 13 amino acids. The germline V gene encodes CDR1 SNHLY and CDR2 FYNNEI. The CDR3 protein is CASSRQGGQPQHF. CDR3 sequence (DNA): TGTGCCAGCAGTCGACAGGGAGGACAGCCCCAGCATTTT.

V usage is TRBV28 and J usage is TRBJ1-5; the D is unclear. This CDR3 region has 13 residues. Trimming took off 7 bases at V and 3 bases at J, with 10 bases between the two ends. Per germline, CDR1 MDHEN and CDR2 SYDVKM. The CDR3 DNA follows: TGTGCCAGCACCCCGGACCACAATCAGCCCCAGCATTTT. This codes for CASTPDHNQPQHF.

The chain is built from TRBV5-4 and TRBJ2-3; D possibly corresponds to TRBD2 (6 bases). This CDR3 spans 16 amino acids. The germline V and J ends were trimmed by 0 bases and 2 bases, with 13 bases remaining between them. Germline CDR1 SGHNT, CDR2 YYREEE (reference sequence). The chain's CDR3 is CASSLETLAPTDTQYF. DNA of the CDR3: TGTGCCAGCAGCTTGGAGACACTAGCCCCCACAGATACGCAGTATTTT.

The CDR3 here is CASSLRDGVYEQYF. CDR3 nucleotides: TGTGCCAGCAGTTTACGGGACGGTGTCTACGAGCAGTACTTC. The chain recombines TRBV28 with TRBJ2-7; D might be TRBD1 or TRBD2, each matching 5 bases. The CDR3 loop spans 14 amino acids. The germline V gene has CDR1 MDHEN and CDR2 SYDVKM. The germline V and J ends were trimmed by 2 bases and 3 bases, with 11 bases remaining between them.

The chain couples TRBV1 to TRBJ1-4. TRBV1 is recorded as a pseudogene. This CDR3 is built from 14 residues. The CDR3 DNA is TGCACCAGCAGCCACCCACCCCGGGGTGAAAAACTGTTTTTT. This encodes CTSSHPPRGEKLFF.

The chain couples TRBV5-1 to TRBJ2-7; D possibly corresponds to TRBD1 (6 bases). CDR1 SGHRS and CDR2 YFSETQ come from the germline V gene. The CDR3 totals 15 residues. Trimming took off 3 bases at V and 4 bases at J, with 17 bases between the two ends. In DNA, the CDR3 is TGCGCCAGCAGCTCGTTACGGGACAAGCATTACGAGCAGTACTTC. Protein: CASSSLRDKHYEQYF.

This chain uses TRBV28 with TRBJ2-7, with TRBD2 matching over 9 bases. V lost 5 bases and J lost 0; bases outside the gene matches: 5. Germline V gene sequence: CDR1 MDHEN, CDR2 SYDVKM. The CDR3 consists of 15 residues. The CDR3 is CASSRSGGLSYEQYF. The CDR3 nucleotides read TGTGCCAGCAGTCGTAGCGGGGGCCTCTCCTACGAGCAGTACTTC.

The genes are TRBV30 and TRBJ2-5; TRBD2 matches 10 bases. The CDR3 consists of 13 residues. Germline CDR1 and CDR2: GTSNPN and SVGIG (reference sequence). The CDR3 DNA is TGTGCATTGGAAACCCCAGCGGGAGGGAGCCAGTACTTC. This codes for CALETPAGGSQYF.

V gene TRBV5-4 combines with J gene TRBJ2-2, with D perhaps given as TRBD1 or TRBD2 (7 bases each). CDR3 length: 16 residues. Germline-derived CDR1 and CDR2 are SGHNT and YYREEE (reference sequence). V was cut by 4 bases and J by 5 bases, with 18 bases left in between. The CDR3 protein is CASSPPRQGGTGELFF. The CDR3 DNA follows: TGTGCCAGCAGCCCACCCCGACAGGGAGGGACCGGGGAGCTGTTTTTT. The full variable domain, rest sourced from reference TRBV5-4 and TRBJ2-2, is ETGVTQSPTHLIKTRGQQVTLRCSSQSGHNTVSWYQQALGQGPQFIFQYYREEENGRGNFPPRFSGLQFPNYSSELNVNALELDDSALYLCASSPPRQGGTGELFFGEGSRLTVL.

The genes are TRBV7-8 and TRBJ2-1; D not resolved. Trimming took off 1 base at V and 5 bases at J, with 15 bases between the two ends. CDR1 and CDR2 from the germline V gene are SGHVS and FQNEAQ. The length of the CDR3 is 16 residues. CDR3 DNA sequence: TGTGCCAGCAGCTTAGTCGGGTCTTCAAGAAACAATGAGCAGTTCTTC. It codes for CASSLVGSSRNNEQFF.

The rearrangement joins TRBV28 to TRBJ2-1, with a weak D call TRBD1 (6 bases). Germline lookup yields CDR1 MDHEN and CDR2 SYDVKM. V was pared by 6 bases and J by 0 bases, with 15 bases between. The CDR3 runs 16 residues. CDR3 protein: CASSPSPGASYNEQFF. The CDR3 DNA is TGTGCCAGCAGCCCTTCTCCAGGGGCCTCCTACAATGAGCAGTTCTTC.

The chain links TRBV7-3 to TRBJ2-1; D remains unclear. The CDR3 totals 15 residues. Germline-derived CDR1 and CDR2 are SGHTA and FQGTGA. Between the trimmed V and J ends, which lost 3 bases and 0 bases, there was a span of 9 bases. CDR3 residues: CASSFPTSSYNEQFF. The DNA for the CDR3 is TGTGCCAGCAGCTTCCCTACGAGCTCCTACAATGAGCAGTTCTTC. The full variable domain, with the rest looked up from reference TRBV7-3 and TRBJ2-1, is GAGVSQTPSNKVTEKGKYVELRCDPISGHTALYWYRQSLGQGPEFLIYFQGTGAADDSGLPNDRFFAVRPEGSVSTLKIQRTERGDSAVYLCASSFPTSSYNEQFFGPGTRLTVL.

Of note for this clone: Other DNA sequences in this sample translate to the same CDR3. This chain joins TRBV7-3 and TRBJ2-2, with D tentatively TRBD1 (5 bases). Trimming took 2 bases from V and 5 from J, leaving 9 bases between them. This CDR3 spans 14 amino acids. Per the germline V gene, CDR1 is SGHTA and CDR2 is FQGTGA. The CDR3 is CASSLGAGTGELFF. The CDR3 nucleotides read TGTGCCAGCAGCTTAGGGGCAGGGACCGGGGAGCTGTTTTTT.

CDR3 in DNA: TGTGCCAGCAGTTATTCAACAGGGATCTACGAGCAGTACTTC. Translating it yields CASSYSTGIYEQYF. The rearrangement joins TRBV6-5 to TRBJ2-7; D perhaps matches TRBD1 (6 bases). The CDR3 consists of 14 residues. The ends were cut back, 3 bases at V and 3 bases at J, with 12 bases in the middle. Germline CDR1 MNHEY, CDR2 SVGAGI.

The chain recombines TRBV7-3 with TRBJ1-5; the D gene is possibly TRBD1 (6 bases). This CDR3 has 13 amino acids. Deletions cut 3 bases from V and 7 bases from J, with 10 bases between. Germline CDR1 SGHTA, CDR2 FQGTGA. CDR3 residues: CASSLARGQPQHF. The CDR3 DNA sequence: TGTGCCAGCAGCTTGGCCAGGGGACAGCCCCAGCATTTT.

The CDR3 DNA reads as TGCAGCGGAGGGGGGCAGGGAACGGATGGCTACACCTTC. Translated, it gives CSGGGQGTDGYTF. The chain uses TRBV29-1 and TRBJ1-2; TRBD1 might be the D (6 bases). CDR1 is SQVTM, CDR2 ANQGSEA, per germline. The V end lost 7 bases, the J end lost 6 bases, and 18 bases lay between the germline ends. This CDR3 is built from 13 residues.

The rearrangement uses TRBV6-5 and TRBJ1-3; D perhaps matches TRBD1 (5 bases). Germline loops: CDR1 MNHEY, CDR2 SVGAGI. This CDR3 contains 14 residues. Trimming left V 3 bases short and J 3 bases short, with 9 bases between. In DNA, the CDR3 is TGTGCCAGCAGTTATGGGGCGGGTGGAAACACCATATATTTT. This gives the protein CASSYGAGGNTIYF.

This chain connects TRBV21-1 to TRBJ2-7; no check of the table's D call, TRBD2, against the DNA was made. TRBV21-1 is a pseudogene locus. The CDR3 has 16 residues. Written as DNA, the CDR3 is TGTGCCAGCAGCAGCGACGGGAGAGGAGGGTCCTACGAGCAGTACTTC. Translation: CASSSDGRGGSYEQYF.

This rearrangement joins TRBV29-1 to TRBJ2-7; 13 bases map to TRBD2. V gave up 5 bases and J gave up 5 bases; unmatched junction bases: 6. Germline CDR1 is SQVTM and CDR2 is ANQGSEA. The CDR3 contains 14 residues. DNA for the CDR3: TGCAGCGTTCAGACTAGCGGGAGGTTTAACGAGCAGTACTTC. Translated, it gives CSVQTSGRFNEQYF.

The rearrangement links TRBV28 to TRBJ1-1; maybe TRBD1 (5 bases). The V end lost 7 bases, the J end lost 2 bases, and 11 bases lay between the germline ends. The CDR3 extends over 13 amino acids. The germline gives CDR1 MDHEN, CDR2 SYDVKM. CDR3: CASTGRLNTEAFF. The CDR3 bases are TGTGCCAGCACGGGACGCCTCAACACTGAAGCTTTCTTT.

The chain carries TRBV2 and TRBJ2-5, with D maybe TRBD2 (5 bases). The CDR3 consists of 11 residues. V shed 3 bases and J shed 9 bases, with 8 bases lying between them. CDR1 is SNHLY, CDR2 FYNNEI, per germline. The chain's CDR3 is CASSDPGAQYF. In DNA form, the CDR3 reads TGTGCCAGCAGTGATCCCGGGGCCCAGTACTTC.

CDR3 loop: CASSYRPKAYEQYF. The CDR3 DNA sequence: TGTGCCAGCAGTTACAGGCCAAAAGCCTACGAGCAGTACTTC. This rearrangement joins TRBV6-6 to TRBJ2-7, with D unclear. The CDR3 runs to 14 residues. Germline V CDR1 and CDR2: MNHNY, SVGAGI (reference sequence). V gave up 2 bases and J gave up 2 bases, with 10 bases separating them.

The chain is built from TRBV6-1 and TRBJ1-5; the match to TRBD1 covers 7 bases. V shed 4 bases, J shed 0 bases, and the junction held 9 bases outside the gene matches. This CDR3 has 17 amino acids. Germline V gene data show CDR1 as MNHNS and CDR2 as SASEGT. Here the CDR3 DNA reads TGTGCCAGCAGTGGCCGGGGACAGTCCTCTAGCAATCAGCCCCAGCATTTT. Amino acid sequence: CASSGRGQSSSNQPQHF.

This clone was seen only once. The gene calls are TRBV7-2 and TRBJ1-2; D uncertain. The length of the CDR3 is 14 residues. Germline V gene sequence: CDR1 SGHTA, CDR2 FQGNSA. Trimming took off 1 base at V and 4 bases at J, with 10 bases between the two ends. CDR3 residues: CASSLGAGAYGYTF. The CDR3 DNA follows: TGTGCCAGCAGCTTAGGCGCCGGAGCCTATGGCTACACCTTC. Drawing the rest from reference TRBV7-2 and TRBJ1-2, the complete variable domain is GAGVSQSPSNKVTEKGKDVELRCDPISGHTALYWYRQSLGQGLEFLIYFQGNSAPDKSGLPSDRFSAERTGGSVSTLTIQRTQQEDSAVYLCASSLGAGAYGYTFGSGTRLTVV.

This clone was picked up a small number of times. This sequence joins TRBV7-2 and TRBJ1-1; D ambiguous. This CDR3 has 10 residues. Germline V gene sequence: CDR1 SGHTA, CDR2 FQGNSA. Trimming took off 3 bases at V and 9 bases at J, with 5 bases between the two ends. In DNA form, the CDR3 reads TGTGCCAGCAGCTTGATTAAAGCTTTCTTT. It yields the protein CASSLIKAFF.

Worth noting for this clone: Other DNA sequences in this specimen translate into the identical CDR3. This chain joins TRBV5-1 and TRBJ2-1; TRBD1 agrees at 9 bases. CDR3 length equals 15 residues. Trimming at V came to 2 bases and at J to 3 bases, leaving 3 bases not matched to a gene. Germline V gives CDR1 SGHRS, CDR2 YFSETQ. The CDR3: CASSFTGQGYNEQFF. Written as DNA, the CDR3 is TGCGCCAGCAGCTTCACGGGACAGGGCTACAATGAGCAGTTCTTC. Combining the CDR3 with reference TRBV5-1 and TRBJ2-1 gives the whole variable domain KAGVTQTPRYLIKTRGQQVTLSCSPISGHRSVSWYQQTPGQGLQFLFEYFSETQRNKGNFPGRFSGRQFSNSRSEMNVSTLELGDSALYLCASSFTGQGYNEQFFGPGTRLTVL.

With respect to this clone: The sample carries other DNA sequences with the same CDR3. The chain has TRBV18 and TRBJ2-1; 15 bases match TRBD2. Germline CDR1 KGHSH, CDR2 LQKENI. This CDR3 has 17 amino acids. V gave up 3 bases and J gave up 10 bases; unmatched junction bases: 10. This CDR3 reads CASSPPGLAGGPNEQFF. The CDR3, as DNA: TGTGCCAGCTCACCCCCTGGACTAGCGGGAGGGCCTAACGAGCAGTTCTTC.

The chain carries TRBV4-2 and TRBJ2-5; D uncertain. The J call is doubtful: the DNA matches TRBJ2-7 better. The CDR3 runs 13 residues. The germline gives CDR1 LGHNA, CDR2 YNFKEQ. CDR3 region: CASSHAGSYEQYF. The CDR3 nucleotides read TGTGCCAGCAGCCATGCCGGGTCCTACGAGCAGTACTTC.

This chain joins TRBV6-6 and TRBJ2-1, with unresolved D. CDR3 size: 13 residues. The germline V and J ends were trimmed by 2 bases and 7 bases, with 9 bases remaining between them. The germline V gene encodes CDR1 MNHNY and CDR2 SVGAGI (reference sequence). CDR3 in DNA: TGTGCCAGCAGTTACCCCCCCATGAATGAGCAGTTCTTC. This translates into CASSYPPMNEQFF.

The rearrangement joins TRBV5-4 to TRBJ1-1; 7 nucleotides agree with TRBD1. Germline V CDR1 and CDR2: SGHNT, YYREEE (reference sequence). CDR3 length: 15 amino acids. Trimming cost V 1 base and J 1 base; bases outside gene matches: 4. CDR3 DNA sequence: TGTGCCAGCAGCTTGCCCCAGGGGGGGAACACTGAAGCTTTCTTT. Its protein product is CASSLPQGGNTEAFF.